The next 8 T cell receptor beta chains were all read from a single sample in a study of cytomegalovirus exposure and HLA in healthy donors. The PCR ran on 60 Vbeta and 13 Jbeta primers. The protocol was immunoSEQ multiplex PCR, while the TCRdb copy is restricted to in-frame clones and leaves out a portion. Of approximately 150,000 clones listed, about four fifths are singletons. The source material was PBMCs. Receptors originate from a girl between 10 and 17 years old in good health and CMV-seropositive.

This rearrangement joins TRBV9 to TRBJ1-2, with 10 bases fitting TRBD1. J lost 0 bases, V lost 2 bases, and 4 bases had no gene match. In germline, CDR1 is SGDLS, CDR2 YYNGEE. CDR3 length equals 16 residues. CDR3 DNA: TGTGCCAGCAGCGTGGGGGACAGGGGAGCTAACTATGGCTACACCTTC. Translation gives CASSVGDRGANYGYTF.

This chain connects TRBV7-9 to TRBJ1-2; the match to TRBD1 covers 8 bases. The junction had 11 bases not matched to a gene; V was cut back by 8 bases and J by 3 bases. CDR3 length: 15 amino acids. Germline V lookup: CDR1 SEHNR, CDR2 FQNEAQ (reference sequence). The CDR3: CASYFPGGNYYGYTF. CDR3 coding DNA: TGTGCCAGCTACTTTCCAGGGGGCAATTACTATGGCTACACCTTC.

This chain links TRBV6-4 with TRBJ1-1, with D unresolved. V lost 0 bases and J lost 1, with 3 bases in between. The CDR3 extends over 13 amino acids. The germline V gene has CDR1 MRHNA and CDR2 SNTAGT. The CDR3 DNA is TGTGCCAGCAGTGACTCCTCGAACACTGAAGCTTTCTTT. Translation gives CASSDSSNTEAFF.

The J gene is TRBJ2-1, the V gene TRBV6-1; no clear D gene. The CDR3 has 13 amino acids. Trimming took 1 base from V and 6 from J, leaving 7 bases between them. Germline V CDR1 and CDR2: MNHNS, SASEGT. The CDR3 sequence: CASSEGLVNEQFF. In DNA, the CDR3 is TGTGCCAGCAGTGAAGGGCTAGTCAATGAGCAGTTCTTC.

The chain joins TRBV2 to TRBJ2-7; D is unclear. Trimming took 9 bases from V and 1 from J, leaving 10 bases between them. In germline, CDR1 is SNHLY, CDR2 FYNNEI. CDR3 size: 12 residues. The CDR3 is CASSTGSYEQYF. CDR3 DNA: TGTGCCAGTTCGACGGGTTCCTACGAGCAGTACTTC.

In its sample, this clone was seen a few times. This chain joins TRBV7-2 and TRBJ1-1; 11 bases fit TRBD1. Germline loops: CDR1 SGHTA, CDR2 FQGNSA. The CDR3 has 14 amino acids. Losses at the gene ends were 2 bases for V and 11 bases for J; bases not matched to a gene: 7. The CDR3 DNA is TGTGCCAGCAGCTTATTTGGGGACAGGGGGGTTGCTTTCTTT. Its protein product is CASSLFGDRGVAFF.

The V call is TRBV7-9, the J call TRBJ2-1; 11 bases fit TRBD1. This CDR3 comprises 15 residues. Germline V gene sequence: CDR1 SEHNR, CDR2 FQNEAQ (reference sequence). After removal of 4 bases from V and 6 bases from J, the junction contained 5 bases not matched to a gene. CDR3 bases: TGTGCCAGCAGCTCGAGGGACAGGGGGGCCAATGAGCAGTTCTTC. This translates into CASSSRDRGANEQFF.

The chain is built from TRBV7-9 and TRBJ2-5; D is ambiguous. The end of the DNA is better explained by TRBJ2-7, so the J call may be wrong. CDR3 size: 16 residues. The germline CDR1 and CDR2 sequences are SEHNR and FQNEAQ (reference sequence). For the CDR3, the DNA is TGTGCCAGCAGCTTGGCACTCCGTAACACAGCCTACGAGCAGTACTTC. This translates into CASSLALRNTAYEQYF.